These T cell receptor beta chains were read from a single sample in a study of vaccination and CD4 T cells after COVID-19. MiXCR was run by TCRdb on the PCR reads, yielding one entry per CDR3 protein. The sample lists approximately 12,000 distinct CDR3 sequences, 53% occurring once. Their antigens remain unidentified. The material sequenced was CD4+ T cells from blood, cultured in vitro. The receptor set was obtained from a human donor who had recovered from COVID-19. Both conserved end residues are part of each CDR3. The order of the fields is clone size, V gene, D gene, J gene, CDR3 DNA, CDR3 protein. The D gene is left open where the match is weak. Clone sizes are given selectively: once, few, many, or a class where the clone is expanded.

clone_size: -
v_call: TRBV7-9
d_call: TRBD1
j_call: TRBJ1-1
cdr3_nt: TGTGCCAGCAGCTATCCCGGGACAGGGGGCCGGACTGAAGCTTTCTTT
cdr3_aa: CASSYPGTGGRTEAFF

clone_size: -
v_call: TRBV28
d_call: -
j_call: TRBJ1-5
cdr3_nt: TGTGCCAGCAGTCTCGAGGGGCAACAGCCCCAGCATTTT
cdr3_aa: CASSLEGQQPQHF

clone_size: few
v_call: TRBV29-1
d_call: -
j_call: TRBJ1-1
cdr3_nt: TGCAGCGTTGTCGCCCGGGGGACTGAAGCTTTCTTT
cdr3_aa: CSVVARGTEAFF

clone_size: -
v_call: TRBV7-9
d_call: -
j_call: TRBJ2-3
cdr3_nt: TGTGCCAGCAGCTTAGACGGATACACAGATACGCAGTATTTT
cdr3_aa: CASSLDGYTDTQYF

clone_size: -
v_call: TRBV6-2/TRBV6-3
d_call: -
j_call: TRBJ2-3
cdr3_nt: TGTGCCAGCAGTACAACCAAGGATACGCGGTATTTT
cdr3_aa: CASSTTKDTRYF

clone_size: once
v_call: TRBV27
d_call: -
j_call: TRBJ2-7
cdr3_nt: TGTGCCAGCAGTTTTCTCGGGACACAACACTCCTACGAGCAGTACTTC
cdr3_aa: CASSFLGTQHSYEQYF

clone_size: -
v_call: TRBV20-1
d_call: -
j_call: TRBJ1-4
cdr3_nt: TGCAGTGCTAGAGATCGGAGACTTCACAATGAAAAACTGTTTTTT
cdr3_aa: CSARDRRLHNEKLFF

clone_size: once
v_call: TRBV20-1
d_call: -
j_call: TRBJ1-2
cdr3_nt: TGCAGTGCTAGAGATGTCTCGGTCGGCTATGGCTACACCTTC
cdr3_aa: CSARDVSVGYGYTF

clone_size: -
v_call: TRBV5-4
d_call: TRBD1
j_call: TRBJ1-2
cdr3_nt: TGTGCCAGCAGCCTGACAGGGGCTCCGTATGGCTACACCTTC
cdr3_aa: CASSLTGAPYGYTF

clone_size: few
v_call: TRBV20-1
d_call: -
j_call: TRBJ1-1
cdr3_nt: TGCAGTGCTAGCCCGAGGGGGGCTAGAGGTGAAGCTTTCTTT
cdr3_aa: CSASPRGARGEAFF

clone_size: few
v_call: TRBV7-9
d_call: -
j_call: TRBJ1-1
cdr3_nt: TGTGCCAGCAGCTTACGGGGTGGTGAAGGTGAAGCTTTCTTT
cdr3_aa: CASSLRGGEGEAFF

clone_size: -
v_call: TRBV20-1
d_call: -
j_call: TRBJ2-3
cdr3_nt: TGCAGTGCAAACTGGGACTCCGCGAATGCGCAGTATTTT
cdr3_aa: CSANWDSANAQYF

clone_size: -
v_call: TRBV20-1
d_call: TRBD2
j_call: TRBJ2-5
cdr3_nt: TGCAGTGCCACCGGGGAGACTAGCGGAAGATCTAAGAGAACCCAGTACTTC
cdr3_aa: CSATGETSGRSKRTQYF

clone_size: -
v_call: TRBV20-1
d_call: TRBD1
j_call: TRBJ1-2
cdr3_nt: TGCAGTGCTAGTGGGACAGACTATGGCTACACCTTC
cdr3_aa: CSASGTDYGYTF

clone_size: -
v_call: TRBV29-1
d_call: TRBD2
j_call: TRBJ2-3
cdr3_nt: TGCAGCGTTGCGGCTAGCGGTAGCACAGATACGCAGTATTTT
cdr3_aa: CSVAASGSTDTQYF

clone_size: -
v_call: TRBV6-1
d_call: -
j_call: TRBJ2-5
cdr3_nt: TGTGCCAGCAGGGCGGAAGTGGGGGAGACCCAGTACTTC
cdr3_aa: CASRAEVGETQYF

clone_size: -
v_call: TRBV21-1
d_call: -
j_call: TRBJ2-7
cdr3_nt: TGTGCCAGCAGCAAACGTAGAATAGTCAGACACTACGAGCAGTACTTC
cdr3_aa: CASSKRRIVRHYEQYF

clone_size: -
v_call: TRBV11-3
d_call: -
j_call: TRBJ1-2
cdr3_nt: TGTGCCAGCAGCTTAGAGGGGAGAGGGGGTAACTATGGCTACACCTTC
cdr3_aa: CASSLEGRGGNYGYTF

clone_size: -
v_call: TRBV7-2
d_call: TRBD1
j_call: TRBJ2-5
cdr3_nt: TGTGCCAGCAGCCAAACAGGGGGGCGGGAGACCCAGTACTTC
cdr3_aa: CASSQTGGRETQYF

clone_size: -
v_call: TRBV11-2
d_call: -
j_call: TRBJ2-3
cdr3_nt: TGTGCCAGCAGCTTAGGAAGCACAGATACGCAGTATTTT
cdr3_aa: CASSLGSTDTQYF

clone_size: -
v_call: TRBV7-2
d_call: TRBD1
j_call: TRBJ1-5
cdr3_nt: TGTGCCAGCAGCACTACAGGGGAGAATCAGCCCCAGCATTTT
cdr3_aa: CASSTTGENQPQHF

clone_size: -
v_call: TRBV7-7
d_call: -
j_call: TRBJ2-5
cdr3_nt: TGTGCTAGCAGCTTTGGGTTGCAAGAGACCCAGTACTTC
cdr3_aa: CASSFGLQETQYF

clone_size: -
v_call: TRBV27
d_call: -
j_call: TRBJ1-2
cdr3_nt: TGTGCCAGCAGTTTAAACAGGGACTATGGCTACACCTTC
cdr3_aa: CASSLNRDYGYTF

clone_size: few
v_call: TRBV20-1
d_call: -
j_call: TRBJ1-1
cdr3_nt: TGCAGTGCCGATCTCTTGAACACTGAAGCTTTCTTT
cdr3_aa: CSADLLNTEAFF

clone_size: -
v_call: TRBV2
d_call: -
j_call: TRBJ2-3
cdr3_nt: TGTGCTGACGCCTTGGGTAGGAGTCCCGATACGCAGTATTTT
cdr3_aa: CADALGRSPDTQYF

clone_size: few
v_call: TRBV20-1
d_call: -
j_call: TRBJ1-1
cdr3_nt: TGCAGTGCTGGAAGGGATGTGGGCACTGAAGCTTTCTTT
cdr3_aa: CSAGRDVGTEAFF

clone_size: -
v_call: TRBV7-2
d_call: TRBD2
j_call: TRBJ2-2
cdr3_nt: TGTGCCAGCAGGACTAGCGGGTGGGGGTTGGACACCGGGGAGCTGTTTTTT
cdr3_aa: CASRTSGWGLDTGELFF

clone_size: few
v_call: TRBV2
d_call: -
j_call: TRBJ1-1
cdr3_nt: TGTGCCAGCAGGCAGGCGGGGACTGAAGCTTTCTTT
cdr3_aa: CASRQAGTEAFF

clone_size: few
v_call: TRBV27
d_call: TRBD1
j_call: TRBJ1-6
cdr3_nt: TGTGCCAGCAGTTCCTCCACCGGGACAGGCCAGCGTTCACCCCTCCACTTT
cdr3_aa: CASSSSTGTGQRSPLHF

clone_size: -
v_call: TRBV20-1
d_call: -
j_call: TRBJ2-3
cdr3_nt: TGCAGTGCTCAAACTAGCAGCACAGATACGCAGTATTTT
cdr3_aa: CSAQTSSTDTQYF

clone_size: few
v_call: TRBV2
d_call: TRBD2
j_call: TRBJ2-7
cdr3_nt: TGTGCCACTAGGACCGGGGGCGGGAGGGCCTACGAGCAGTACTTC
cdr3_aa: CATRTGGGRAYEQYF

clone_size: -
v_call: TRBV6-2/TRBV6-3
d_call: -
j_call: TRBJ1-2
cdr3_nt: TGTGCCAGCAGTTACTCCGACAGAGTCTATGGCTACACCTTC
cdr3_aa: CASSYSDRVYGYTF

clone_size: -
v_call: TRBV21-1
d_call: -
j_call: TRBJ2-2
cdr3_nt: TGTGCCAGCAGCCTTCCGGGACAGGGGAGCCCCGCGAACACCGGGGAGCTGTTTTTT
cdr3_aa: CASSLPGQGSPANTGELFF

clone_size: -
v_call: TRBV7-2
d_call: -
j_call: TRBJ1-1
cdr3_nt: TGTGCCAGCAGCTTCGGGGACTTAGCTGAAGCTTTCTTT
cdr3_aa: CASSFGDLAEAFF

clone_size: -
v_call: TRBV7-2
d_call: -
j_call: TRBJ2-7
cdr3_nt: TGTGCCAGCAGCAACCGGGACTCCCGAGCCTACGAGCAGTACTTC
cdr3_aa: CASSNRDSRAYEQYF